One sample yielded the 2 T cell receptor beta chains listed below, sequenced in a study of T cell repertoires in cytomegalovirus infection (dated by TCRdb to about 2019). The antigens these receptors bind are not known. This sample's treatment or condition label indicates: in vitro stimulation with specific CMV peptide epitopes to enrich CMV-specific T cells. TCRdb lists the instrument as Illumina HiSeq 1500. TCRdb reprocessing: public reads trimmed at Q25 with fastp, clones called with MiXCR, in-frame beta chains kept. Records with the same CDR3 protein are collapsed into one entry carrying the most frequent genes and DNA. This sample has hundreds of thousands of distinct CDR3 sequences in its table, and around a third of those were observed once. About 20% of the sample rests with the top ten. The sequences come from cultured PBMCs, collected from culture after CMV antigen stimulation. Receptors were obtained from a human donor in good health (CMV status not recorded). Some clones in this sample may be carry-over from other donors' samples.

The rearrangement joins TRBV20-1 to TRBJ2-7; weak D call: TRBD1 (6 bases). CDR3 length: 13 residues. Per germline, CDR1 DFQATT and CDR2 SNEGSKA (reference sequence). Trimming stripped 0 bases from V and 4 bases from J, with 10 bases between. CDR3 in DNA: TGCAGTGCTAGAGAGTCCAGGGGTTACGAGCAGTACTTC. Translation gives CSARESRGYEQYF.

This chain links TRBV4-3 with TRBJ2-7, with D perhaps matching TRBD1 (6 bases). Germline V gene data show CDR1 as LGHNA and CDR2 as YSLEER. CDR3 size: 16 residues. V was pared by 3 bases and J by 4 bases, with 19 bases between. The CDR3: CASSQGTQDRWYEQYF. The CDR3 nucleotides read TGCGCCAGCAGCCAGGGAACCCAAGACAGGTGGTACGAGCAGTACTTC.